This TCR beta chain was identified during a study of blood T cell repertoires in COVID-19. About the study: Samples taken during acute and convalescent COVID-19 were collected in the United States, Italy and Spain.

As for this clone: This specimen includes other DNA sequences encoding the same CDR3.

Germline lookup yields CDR1 DFQATT and CDR2 SNEGSKA (reference sequence). Trimming stripped 6 bases from V and 1 base from J, with 6 bases between. CDR3 length equals 11 residues. Under the authors' procedure: For nucleated cells, counts were estimated from reference gene primer amplification. Repertoires were generated with immunoSEQ multiplex PCR, while TCRdb's copy carries only in-frame clones and drops some. Clonal size and the V and J genes are those of that table, whereas D and trimming came from the DNA. The table lists over 150,000 clones, around 80% of them singletons. This chain joins TRBV20-1 and TRBJ1-1, with a possible D match to TRBD1 (5 bases). The sample consisted of peripheral blood. The clonotype was recovered from a man aged 55-75 years with acute or convalescent COVID-19. CDR3 in DNA: TGCAGTGCCAGGGAGAACACTGAAGCTTTCTTT. Protein sequence: CSARENTEAFF.